Each of the 20 T cell receptor beta chains below was sequenced from the same sample in a study of cytomegalovirus exposure and HLA in healthy donors. PCR amplification relied on 60 Vbeta primers (plus 13 Jbeta primers). Repertoires were generated with immunoSEQ multiplex PCR, while TCRdb's copy carries only in-frame clones and drops some. The sample consists of around 140,000 clones, 83% of them appearing once. Sequencing was done on a sample of PBMCs. The receptors derive from a middle-aged man in good health and CMV-seronegative.

The genes are TRBV5-1 and TRBJ1-3; 9 bases fit TRBD1. V dropped 0 bases and J dropped 2; count of bases not matched to a gene: 0. The CDR3 is made up of 15 amino acids. The germline gives CDR1 SGHRS, CDR2 YFSETQ. The DNA of the CDR3 is TGCGCCAGCAGCTTGGGGGACAGGGCTGGAAACACCATATATTTT. It translates to CASSLGDRAGNTIYF.

Details on this clone: At one of its ends the junction is not consistent with the germline gene, which may arise from a read error. V and J are TRBV6-1 and TRBJ2-7, with D possibly matching TRBD2 (5 bases). The germline CDR1 and CDR2 sequences are MNHNS and SASEGT. The CDR3 length is 13 residues. The CDR3 DNA sequence: TGTGCCAGCAGGGAAGGAGGCACCTACGAGCAGTACTTC. This gives the protein CASREGGTYEQYF.

This clone occurred a few times. The chain employs TRBV7-2 and TRBJ1-3; 8 bases are shared with TRBD1. V lost 3 bases, J lost 3 bases, and 1 base stayed unmatched. The CDR3 totals 14 residues. Germline CDR1 is SGHTA and CDR2 is FQGNSA. DNA of the CDR3: TGTGCCAGCAGCTTGGACAGGGTTGGAAACACCATATATTTT. It is translated as CASSLDRVGNTIYF.

This sequence joins TRBV11-2 and TRBJ2-1; TRBD2 might be the D (5 bases). The CDR3 covers 14 residues. V was shortened by 4 bases and J by 4 bases, with 11 bases between the two germline ends. The V gene's germline CDR1 is SGHAT and CDR2 FQNNGV. The CDR3 DNA follows: TGTGCCAGCAGCTCCTCACTAGAATACAATGAGCAGTTCTTC. Translating it yields CASSSSLEYNEQFF.

The chain recombines TRBV30 with TRBJ1-1, with D perhaps matching TRBD1 (5 bases). Per germline, CDR1 GTSNPN and CDR2 SVGIG (reference sequence). Trimming removed 2 bases from V and 0 bases from J, with 16 bases in between. The CDR3 length is 16 residues. The CDR3 coding sequence is TGTGCCTGGAGTCGAAGCGCGGGACTCATGAACACTGAAGCTTTCTTT. It encodes CAWSRSAGLMNTEAFF.

The V and J genes are TRBV4-1 and TRBJ1-2, with a possible D match to TRBD1 (6 bases). Germline V CDR1 and CDR2: MGHRA, YSYEKL. The CDR3 sequence is 19 residues long. Trimming took off 0 bases at V and 5 bases at J, with 25 bases between the two ends. The CDR3 bases are TGCGCCAGCAGCCAAGAGGGCAACAGGGTGTCTTGGGGGATATATGGCTACACCTTC. Its protein product is CASSQEGNRVSWGIYGYTF.

The gene calls are TRBV6-5 and TRBJ2-5; perhaps TRBD2 as D (5 bases). TRBJ2-7 explains the end of the DNA better; the J call may be wrong. The germline V gene has CDR1 MNHEY and CDR2 SVGAGI. The CDR3 length is 15 residues. The CDR3 coding sequence is TGTGCCAGCAGACAAATTGGTGGAGGCTCCTACGAGCAGTACTTC. Its translation is CASRQIGGGSYEQYF.

This clone appeared a few times. The chain couples TRBV19 to TRBJ1-2, with D perhaps matching TRBD1 (5 bases). The CDR3 contains 14 residues. Germline V CDR1 and CDR2: LNHDA, SQIVND (reference sequence). Trimming shortened V by 3 bases and J by 4 bases, and 12 bases separated the two germline ends. CDR3 nucleotide sequence: TGTGCCAGTAGTATGCGAAGGGGAAGCTATGGCTACACCTTC. Its protein is CASSMRRGSYGYTF.

V gene TRBV10-3 combines with J gene TRBJ1-1; maybe TRBD1 (5 bases). V lost 4 bases to trimming and J lost 1 base, with 7 bases between them. Germline CDR1 reads ENHRY; CDR2 reads SYGVKD. The CDR3 length is 13 residues. The CDR3 loop is CAISGGQNTEAFF. As DNA, the CDR3 is TGTGCCATCAGTGGTGGACAGAACACTGAAGCTTTCTTT.

The chain has TRBV18 and TRBJ2-7; weak D call: TRBD1 (6 bases). Germline CDR1 is KGHSH and CDR2 is LQKENI. The CDR3 length is 16 residues. Trimming cost V 1 base and J 2 bases, with 15 bases left between them. CDR3 nucleotide sequence: TGTGCCAGCTCACCACTAATAGCAGGGGCAACCTACGAGCAGTACTTC. Protein: CASSPLIAGATYEQYF. The full variable domain, its missing parts supplied by reference TRBV18 and TRBJ2-7, is NAGVMQNPRHLVRRRGQEARLRCSPMKGHSHVYWYRQLPEEGLKFMVYLQKENIIDESGMPKERFSAEFPKEGPSILRIQQVVRGDSAAYFCASSPLIAGATYEQYFGPGTRLTVT.

CDR3 nucleotides: TGTGCCTGGACCGGGGGGGGAGAGACCCAGTACTTC. It translates to CAWTGGGETQYF. The chain uses TRBV30 and TRBJ2-5, with 8 bases lining up with TRBD2. From germline, CDR1 is GTSNPN and CDR2 SVGIG (reference sequence). Trimming at V came to 4 bases and at J to 4 bases, leaving 2 bases not matched to a gene. The CDR3 extends over 12 amino acids.

The chain combines TRBV7-2 with TRBJ1-1; D gene uncertain. The CDR3 extends over 14 amino acids. V was clipped by 2 bases and J by 6 bases, with 13 bases between them. CDR1 SGHTA and CDR2 FQGNSA come from the germline V gene. This CDR3 reads CASSLTPGGPEAFF. The CDR3 DNA reads TGTGCCAGCAGCTTAACCCCGGGAGGCCCTGAAGCTTTCTTT.

The rearrangement joins TRBV11-2 to TRBJ1-3, with D perhaps TRBD1 (5 bases). V lost 2 bases to trimming and J lost 4 bases, with 15 bases between them. From germline, CDR1 is SGHAT and CDR2 FQNNGV. The CDR3 extends over 16 amino acids. CDR3 DNA sequence: TGTGCCAGCAGCTTACGAAGCAGGGTCGAGGGAAACACCATATATTTT. This codes for CASSLRSRVEGNTIYF. The whole variable domain, filled in from reference TRBV11-2 and TRBJ1-3, reads EAGVAQSPRYKIIEKRQSVAFWCNPISGHATLYWYQQILGQGPKLLIQFQNNGVVDDSQLPKDRFSAERLKGVDSTLKIQPAKLEDSAVYLCASSLRSRVEGNTIYFGEGSWLTVV.

V gene TRBV6-5 combines with J gene TRBJ1-3; no reliable D call. V gave up 0 bases and J gave up 2 bases, with 8 bases separating them. CDR3 length: 15 amino acids. Germline assignment: CDR1 MNHEY and CDR2 SVGAGI. CDR3 amino acids: CASSYSGSTGNTIYF. In DNA, the CDR3 is TGTGCCAGCAGTTACTCGGGGAGCACTGGAAACACCATATATTTT.

The chain is built from TRBV11-3 and TRBJ2-3; TRBD1 is a possible D gene (6 bases). The CDR3 has 14 amino acids. Trimming took off 5 bases at V and 1 base at J, with 10 bases between the two ends. Looked up from germline, CDR1 is SGHNT and CDR2 is YENEEA. DNA of the CDR3: TGTGCCAGCAGCCCGCACAGGGGCACAGATACGCAGTATTTT. Translated, it gives CASSPHRGTDTQYF.

The chain carries TRBV28 and TRBJ1-5, with D perhaps matching TRBD1 (6 bases). Trimming cost V 0 bases and J 1 base, with 13 bases left between them. The CDR3 is 17 amino acids. Per germline, CDR1 MDHEN and CDR2 SYDVKM. The CDR3 spells CASSLWYREKSNQPQHF. In DNA form, the CDR3 reads TGTGCCAGCAGTTTATGGTACAGGGAGAAGAGCAATCAGCCCCAGCATTTT.

CDR3 nucleotide sequence: TGTGCCAGCAGCTTAGTGCGGGGGGGGCCTAATGAGCAGTTCTTC. This gives the protein CASSLVRGGPNEQFF. The chain couples TRBV7-8 to TRBJ2-1; 9 positions match TRBD2. The V gene's germline CDR1 is SGHVS and CDR2 FQNEAQ. This CDR3 spans 15 amino acids. J gave up 7 bases and V 1 base, and 5 bases lay outside the gene matches.

The genes are TRBV4-1 and TRBJ1-6; 9 nucleotides agree with TRBD1. Germline V lookup: CDR1 MGHRA, CDR2 YSYEKL. V shed 0 bases, J shed 12 bases, and the junction held 6 bases outside the gene matches. The CDR3 spans 15 residues. The CDR3 nucleotides read TGCGCCAGCAGCCAAGATAGGACAGGGGAGGAACCCCTCCACTTT. Translating gives CASSQDRTGEEPLHF.

The chain joins TRBV5-1 to TRBJ2-1, with a weak D call TRBD2 (5 bases). CDR3 length equals 14 residues. The germline V gene has CDR1 SGHRS and CDR2 YFSETQ. V gave up 1 base and J gave up 5 bases, with 10 bases separating them. The CDR3 nucleotides read TGCGCCAGCAGCTTGCAAGTCGGGGACAATGAGCAGTTCTTC. Amino acid sequence: CASSLQVGDNEQFF.

This clone was observed a handful of times. The chain carries TRBV2 and TRBJ1-5; D uncertain. There are 15 residues in the CDR3. Germline CDR1 and CDR2: SNHLY and FYNNEI. Trimming removed 6 bases from V and 3 bases from J, with 15 bases in between. Here the CDR3 reads CASSLQARDNQPQHF. The CDR3 DNA sequence: TGTGCCAGCAGCCTCCAAGCCCGCGACAATCAGCCCCAGCATTTT.